These 26 T cell receptor beta chains share one sample of origin, sequenced in a study of blood T cell repertoires in COVID-19. Method: immunoSEQ multiplex PCR; TCRdb's copy keeps in-frame clones and lacks some. The sample lists tens of thousands of clones, approximately 81% occurring once. Sample: peripheral blood. The source is a woman between 70 and 85 years old with acute or convalescent COVID-19.

The chain joins TRBV19 to TRBJ1-2; 7 bases match TRBD1. The CDR3 runs 15 residues. Trimming removed 10 bases from V and 3 bases from J; junction bases left unmatched: 14. Germline assignment: CDR1 LNHDA and CDR2 SQIVND (reference sequence). The DNA of the CDR3 is TGTGCCACCATGCCGGGACAGAGTAATTACTATGGCTACACCTTC. This translates into CATMPGQSNYYGYTF.

The chain recombines TRBV9 with TRBJ2-3, with 9 bases fitting TRBD2. Unmatched junction bases numbered 11, after V lost 3 bases and J lost 0 bases. The CDR3 loop spans 18 amino acids. CDR1 SGDLS and CDR2 YYNGEE come from the germline V gene. In nucleotides, the CDR3 is TGTGCCAGCAGCGGCCGACTAGCGGAGGGTCTTAGCACAGATACGCAGTATTTT. This translates into CASSGRLAEGLSTDTQYF.

V usage is TRBV2 and J usage is TRBJ1-1, with D possibly TRBD1 on 5 matching bases. This CDR3 is built from 12 residues. Trimming took 6 bases from V and 11 from J, leaving 16 bases between them. Germline CDR1 reads SNHLY; CDR2 reads FYNNEI. The CDR3 DNA is TGTGCCAGCAGCACCCCTGGGACTTGGGCTTTCTTT. Translating it yields CASSTPGTWAFF.

V usage is TRBV29-1 and J usage is TRBJ1-1; maybe TRBD1 (5 bases). The CDR3 has 12 residues. Germline values: CDR1 SQVTM, CDR2 ANQGSEA. V lost 4 bases and J lost 0, with 6 bases in between. The CDR3 protein is CSVVGVNTEAFF. As DNA, the CDR3 is TGCAGCGTTGTAGGGGTGAACACTGAAGCTTTCTTT.

This chain joins TRBV9 and TRBJ2-2; TRBD1 matches 9 bases. The CDR3 loop spans 19 amino acids. The germline V gene encodes CDR1 SGDLS and CDR2 YYNGEE. Unmatched junction bases numbered 20, after V lost 6 bases and J lost 5 bases. The CDR3 sequence is CASTYSPKKQGAHTGELFF. In DNA, the CDR3 is TGTGCCAGCACGTACTCCCCGAAAAAACAGGGGGCGCATACCGGGGAGCTGTTTTTT.

The genes are TRBV11-2 and TRBJ1-4; D perhaps matches TRBD1 (5 bases). Trimming took off 7 bases at V and 4 bases at J, with 7 bases between the two ends. CDR3 length: 12 residues. The germline V gene has CDR1 SGHAT and CDR2 FQNNGV. The CDR3 nucleotides are TGTGCCAGCAACAGGCTTAATGAAAAACTGTTTTTT. Translation gives CASNRLNEKLFF.

The V gene is TRBV6-5, the J gene TRBJ2-1, with D perhaps matching TRBD1 (5 bases). The CDR3 runs 13 residues. CDR1 is MNHEY, CDR2 SVGAGI, per germline. Trimming pared 0 bases from V and 10 bases from J, leaving 10 bases between. CDR3 protein: CASSYSRGWEQFF. DNA for the CDR3: TGTGCCAGCAGTTACTCAAGGGGCTGGGAGCAGTTCTTC.

This chain uses TRBV5-1 with TRBJ2-2, with D unclear. The V and J ends lost 0 bases and 0 bases respectively, with 12 bases between them. From germline, CDR1 is SGHRS and CDR2 YFSETQ. CDR3 length equals 17 residues. CDR3 bases: TGCGCCAGCAGCTTGGCCGCGGCTATCGCGAACACCGGGGAGCTGTTTTTT. Encoded protein: CASSLAAAIANTGELFF.

This chain links TRBV29-1 with TRBJ2-7, with 9 bases lining up with TRBD1. The CDR3 is 13 residues long. Per germline, CDR1 SQVTM and CDR2 ANQGSEA. For the CDR3, the DNA is TGCACCGCAACCGGACAGGGGAGTCGCGAGCAGTACGTC. Its translation: CTATGQGSREQYV.

The J gene is TRBJ2-1, the V gene TRBV19; TRBD1 matches 8 bases. Losses at the gene ends were 4 bases for V and 0 bases for J; bases not matched to a gene: 8. The CDR3 spans 17 residues. Germline values: CDR1 LNHDA, CDR2 SQIVND (reference sequence). The CDR3, as DNA: TGTGCCAGTAGTACCCGGACAGGGCTATTCTCCTACAATGAGCAGTTCTTC. It codes for CASSTRTGLFSYNEQFF.

This clone was observed many times. J is TRBJ2-6 and V is TRBV7-9; D unclear. The V end lost 1 base, the J end lost 1 base, and 5 bases lay between the germline ends. CDR1 and CDR2 (germline): SEHNR, FQNEAQ (reference sequence). The CDR3 loop spans 15 amino acids. CDR3 sequence reads: CASSLGGSGANVLTF. The CDR3 DNA reads as TGTGCCAGCAGCTTAGGAGGATCTGGGGCCAACGTCCTGACTTTC.

V is TRBV7-2 and J is TRBJ1-2; D perhaps matches TRBD1 (5 bases). This CDR3 comprises 14 residues. V lost 1 base to trimming and J lost 8 bases, with 14 bases between them. CDR1 is SGHTA, CDR2 FQGNSA, per germline. The chain's CDR3 is CASSLEGRALGYTF. The CDR3 DNA reads as TGTGCCAGCAGCTTAGAAGGCAGGGCCCTCGGCTACACCTTC.

This clone occurred once. The CDR3, as DNA: TGTGCCATCAGTGGGTACGGGAGCACCGGGGGTGTGGAGACCCAGTACTTC. Residues: CAISGYGSTGGVETQYF. The chain employs TRBV10-3 and TRBJ2-5; D is perhaps TRBD2 (6 bases). The length of the CDR3 is 17 residues. Germline CDR1 reads ENHRY; CDR2 reads SYGVKD. V lost 4 bases and J 5 bases, leaving 23 bases between the germline ends.

The CDR3 is CASSESDRGRAEAFF. Here the CDR3 DNA reads TGTGCCAGCAGTGAATCTGATCGGGGGAGGGCTGAAGCTTTCTTT. The chain is built from TRBV25-1 and TRBJ1-1, with a weak D call TRBD1 (5 bases). Trimming left V 1 base short and J 6 bases short, with 15 bases between. The CDR3 extends over 15 amino acids. CDR1 MGHDK and CDR2 SYGVNS come from the germline V gene.

This clone has more than one count but fewer than ten. This likely comes from a read error, as the CDR3 has no conserved phenylalanine or tryptophan at its end. No DNA is shown, since the ends of the CDR3 on it are uncertain; the CDR3 is the one TCRdb lists. The chain couples TRBV2 to TRBJ1-1; the listed D gene, TRBD1, was not tested against the DNA. The CDR3 length equals 10 residues, ends included. Germline CDR1 is SNHLY and CDR2 is FYNNEI. The CDR3 reads CASNGPGQGL.

The chain couples TRBV18 to TRBJ2-3; 8 nucleotides line up with TRBD2. J gave up 2 bases and V 2 bases, and 3 bases lay outside the gene matches. The CDR3 totals 15 residues. CDR1 is KGHSH and CDR2 is LQKENI in the germline V gene. CDR3: CASSPGLANTDTQYF. CDR3 in DNA: TGTGCCAGCTCACCAGGACTAGCAAACACAGATACGCAGTATTTT.

J is TRBJ2-1 and V is TRBV19; TRBD2 might be the D (6 bases). V gave up 7 bases and J gave up 9 bases, with 13 bases separating them. In germline, CDR1 is LNHDA, CDR2 SQIVND (reference sequence). This CDR3 spans 12 amino acids. CDR3 loop: CASKNSGGEQFF. The CDR3 nucleotides are TGTGCCAGTAAGAATAGCGGTGGTGAGCAGTTCTTC.

The V call is TRBV12-5, the J call TRBJ1-1; D gene uncertain. This CDR3 has 12 amino acids. The V end lost 5 bases, the J end lost 6 bases, and 10 bases lay between the germline ends. The germline V gene has CDR1 LGHNT and CDR2 FRNRAP. CDR3 bases: TGTGCTAGTGGTGGGGTCGGGGCTGAAGCTTTCTTT. Translated, it gives CASGGVGAEAFF.

The rearrangement links TRBV7-9 to TRBJ2-3; TRBD1 aligns across 7 bases. Trimming cost V 5 bases and J 3 bases; bases outside gene matches: 8. This CDR3 comprises 15 residues. The V gene's germline CDR1 is SEHNR and CDR2 FQNEAQ (reference sequence). CDR3 DNA: TGTGCCAGCAGCAGACAGGGTGCAATGACAGATACGCAGTATTTT. Protein: CASSRQGAMTDTQYF.

This clone was seen more than once but under ten times. This CDR3 reads CASNRGNQPQHF. The CDR3 DNA reads as TGTGCCAGCAACAGGGGGAATCAGCCCCAGCATTTT. The chain combines TRBV25-1 with TRBJ1-5; 8 bases agree with TRBD1. V was clipped by 7 bases and J by 4 bases; unmatched bases: 0. This CDR3 contains 12 residues. Germline CDR1 and CDR2: MGHDK and SYGVNS.

V gene TRBV12-5 combines with J gene TRBJ2-3; D is unresolved. Germline values: CDR1 LGHNT, CDR2 FRNRAP. This CDR3 region has 14 residues. Trimming stripped 2 bases from V and 3 bases from J, with 9 bases between. The CDR3 loop is CASGLPSPTDTQYF. In nucleotides, the CDR3 is TGTGCTAGTGGTTTGCCTAGTCCTACAGATACGCAGTATTTT.

The rearrangement joins TRBV18 to TRBJ2-3; maybe TRBD2 (5 bases). Germline V lookup: CDR1 KGHSH, CDR2 LQKENI. V lost 4 bases to trimming and J lost 3 bases, with 11 bases between them. There are 14 residues in the CDR3. Written as DNA, the CDR3 is TGTGCCAGCTCACTAAACGAGGGAACAGATACGCAGTATTTT. Residues: CASSLNEGTDTQYF.

The chain recombines TRBV6-5 with TRBJ1-4; TRBD1 matches 7 bases. The CDR3 consists of 15 residues. CDR1 is MNHEY, CDR2 SVGAGI, per germline. J was trimmed by 7 bases and V by 5 bases; bases with no gene match: 10. The DNA of the CDR3 is TGTGCCAGCAGTCTTACACAGGGGACCGTTGAAAAACTGTTTTTT. Its translation: CASSLTQGTVEKLFF.

The rearrangement uses TRBV5-1 and TRBJ2-3; the match to TRBD1 covers 9 bases. Per germline, CDR1 SGHRS and CDR2 YFSETQ. V trimming: 5 bases; J trimming: 2 bases; junction bases outside the gene matches: 9. CDR3 length: 16 residues. In DNA, the CDR3 is TGCGCCAGCAGGGCGGGACAGGGTCCTAACACAGATACGCAGTATTTT. Residues: CASRAGQGPNTDTQYF.

The V and J genes are TRBV24-1 and TRBJ1-3; 9 nucleotides line up with TRBD1. The V gene end was trimmed by 3 bases and the J gene end by 7 bases; junction bases not matched to a gene: 3. CDR1 is KGHDR, CDR2 SFDVKD, per germline. The CDR3 has 14 amino acids. CDR3 protein: CATSDPDRGNTIYF. CDR3 bases: TGTGCCACCAGTGATCCAGACAGGGGGAACACCATATATTTT.

Turning to this clone: Germline is not matched at one junction end, which may reflect a read error. The chain is built from TRBV3-1 (or the pseudogene TRBV3-2) and TRBJ1-2, with D unresolved. The CDR3 length is 12 residues. Germline V CDR1 and CDR2: LGHDT, YNNKEL (reference sequence). The CDR3 region has the DNA TGTGCCAGCAGCCAAGAGGGCTATCGCTACACCTTC. This sequence encodes CASSQEGYRYTF.